This is a list of T cell receptor beta chains from one sample in a study of control samples from healthy donors and cancer patients. Clones were sequenced by immunoSEQ multiplex PCR, and TCRdb holds only the in-frame ones, with some missing. The sample yields about 140,000 clones, around 88% seen once. The sequenced sample was blood. The receptor source for this set is a man between 18 and 35 years old in good health. The CDR3 runs from the conserved cysteine through the conserved F or W. The order of the fields is clone size, D gene, J gene, V gene, CDR3 DNA, CDR3 protein. D genes are given only for firm matches. The size of a clone is reported for some rows only, either as once, few or many, or as a class for expanded clones.

>once|-|TRBJ1-2|TRBV5-6
TGTGCCAGCAGGTTTACCGGGTTGGGTGGCTACACCTTC
CASRFTGLGGYTF
>once|-|TRBJ1-2|TRBV4-3
TGCGCCAGCAGCCAAGACGGGGCACTACCCTATGGCTACACCTTC
CASSQDGALPYGYTF
>once|-|TRBJ1-6|TRBV27
TGTGCCAGCAGTCCTCCGACTTCTCCGGGACATGGGAATTCACCCCTCCACTTT
CASSPPTSPGHGNSPLHF
>-|-|TRBJ2-2|TRBV5-6
TGTGCCAGCAGCTTGAGCACCGGGGAGCTGTTTTTT
CASSLSTGELFF
>-|-|TRBJ1-2|TRBV20-1
TGCAGTGCTAGAGATGATGGCTACACCTTC
CSARDDGYTF
>once|-|TRBJ2-1|TRBV30
TGTGCCTGGAGTCGGGACTCCTACAATGAGCAGTTCTTC
CAWSRDSYNEQFF
>-|TRBD2|TRBJ2-7|TRBV28
TGTGCCAGCAGTTTTAGCGGGGGGGCCCCTGCCCTCTCCTACGAGCAGTACTTC
CASSFSGGAPALSYEQYF
>-|-|TRBJ1-3|TRBV4-3
TGCGCCAGCAGCCAGGGCAGCTCTGGAAACACCATATATTTT
CASSQGSSGNTIYF
>few|-|TRBJ1-5|TRBV2
TGTGCCAGCAGTGAACGGACAGATCAGCCCCAGCATTTT
CASSERTDQPQHF
>-|-|TRBJ1-2|TRBV11-3
TGTGCCAGCAGCTTAGTCCCAGATAACTATGGCTACACCTTC
CASSLVPDNYGYTF
>-|-|TRBJ2-1|TRBV2
TGTGCCAGCAGTAGGGGTGAGCAGTTCTTC
CASSRGEQFF
>-|TRBD1|TRBJ2-7|TRBV10-3
TGTGCCATCAGTGGGACAGGGGGCTCCTACGAGCAGTACTTC
CAISGTGGSYEQYF
>once|-|TRBJ2-5|TRBV14
TGTGCCAGCAGCCAAGATGAGTCTACCCAGTACCAAGAGACCCAATACTTC
CASSQDESTQYQETQYF
>-|-|TRBJ2-2|TRBV4-3
TGCGCCAGCAGCCTCCTAGGGTCCGGGGAGCTGTTTTTT
CASSLLGSGELFF
>few|-|TRBJ1-3|TRBV6-6
TGTGCCAGCAGCCACGCAGGGTACTCTGGAAACACCATATATTTT
CASSHAGYSGNTIYF
>-|-|TRBJ1-3|TRBV5-4
TGTGCCAGCAGCTTGGGGTCAGGGACTGGAAACACCATATATTTT
CASSLGSGTGNTIYF
>-|-|TRBJ2-7|TRBV18
TGTGCCAGCTCACAATCCCTGGGACTTTCGGGGGTTGAGCAGTACTTC
CASSQSLGLSGVEQYF
>-|-|TRBJ2-3|TRBV5-1
TGCGCCAGCAGGGCTGTTGCTTTGGGTACAGATACGCAGTATTTT
CASRAVALGTDTQYF
>-|TRBD2|TRBJ2-2|TRBV6-5
TGTGCCAGCAGTTGGACTAGCGGGGGGGATACCGGGGAGCTGTTTTTT
CASSWTSGGDTGELFF
>-|-|TRBJ1-3|TRBV6-5
TGTGCCAGCAGCCCAGGCGCGTCTGGAAACACCATATATTTT
CASSPGASGNTIYF
>-|-|TRBJ2-4|TRBV7-2
TGTGCCAGCACCCTGGACAACGCAAACCTGTTAGGGGCCAAAAACATTCAGTACTTC
CASTLDNANLLGAKNIQYF
>-|-|TRBJ2-7|TRBV5-5
TGTGCCAGCAGCTTGGCTTGGTCTCGGGGAAGCTCCTACGAGCAGTACTTC
CASSLAWSRGSSYEQYF
>-|TRBD1|TRBJ1-1|TRBV28
TGTGCCAGCATGGCAGGGGGCACGGTCACTGAAGCTTTCTTT
CASMAGGTVTEAFF
>-|-|TRBJ2-7|TRBV28
TGTGCCAGCAGACGGTCGAAGGCTACCTCCTACGAGCAGTACTTC
CASRRSKATSYEQYF
>-|TRBD1|TRBJ2-7|TRBV13
TGTGCCAGCAGCTTAGGGGACAGGCAACTCGAGCAGTACTTC
CASSLGDRQLEQYF
>-|-|TRBJ1-2|TRBV9
TGTGCCAGCAGCGTAGCAAACAGCGACTCCTATGGCTACACCTTC
CASSVANSDSYGYTF
>few|-|TRBJ1-6|TRBV6-5
TGTGCCAGCAGTTACGGGGAGTTAAATTCACCCCTCCACTTT
CASSYGELNSPLHF
>once|-|TRBJ2-3|TRBV10-1
TGCGCCAGCAGTTCGTCGGGCTTTAGCACAGATACGCAGTATTTT
CASSSSGFSTDTQYF
>-|-|TRBJ2-7|TRBV5-6
TGTGCCAGCACCCCTTCCCTTGTGCCGGGTGAGCAGTACTTC
CASTPSLVPGEQYF
>once|-|TRBJ1-2|TRBV29-1
TGCAGCGTTGAGTGGGACTATGGCTACACCTTC
CSVEWDYGYTF
>-|TRBD2|TRBJ2-3|TRBV5-1
TGCGCCAGCAGCTTTGAACTAGCGGGGGGCCCGTGGTATTTT
CASSFELAGGPWYF
>-|TRBD1|TRBJ1-1|TRBV5-5
TGTGCCAGCAGCTTGCCAGGGGGCTGGACTGAAGCTTTCTTT
CASSLPGGWTEAFF
>-|TRBD1|TRBJ2-2|TRBV6-1
TGTGCCAGCAGTGAACCGTTTTTCGACAGGGTGTACACCGGGGAGCTGTTTTTT
CASSEPFFDRVYTGELFF
>-|-|TRBJ2-7|TRBV5-8
TGTGCCAGCAGCCGGGACGGCAGGGGCCTCTACGAGCAGTACTTC
CASSRDGRGLYEQYF
>-|-|TRBJ2-7|TRBV20-1
TGCAGTGCCCCACAGGGCTACGAGCAGTACTTC
CSAPQGYEQYF
>once|-|TRBJ2-3|TRBV19
TGTGCCAGTAGTATAGACGGCGGTACGCAGTATTTT
CASSIDGGTQYF
>-|-|TRBJ1-5|TRBV2
TGTGCCAGCAGTGAAGCGCAAAGGGGTAGGCAGCCCCAGCATTTT
CASSEAQRGRQPQHF
>-|TRBD1|TRBJ2-2|TRBV6-5
TGTGCCAGCAGCCGGACAGGGGCCCCCGGGGAGCTGTTTTTT
CASSRTGAPGELFF
>-|-|TRBJ1-5|TRBV4-2
TGTGCCAGCAGCCAGAACTCTTTAGGGGTTCAGCCCCAGCATTTT
CASSQNSLGVQPQHF
>-|-|TRBJ2-7|TRBV28
TGTGCCAGCAGTACCCCCGACTACGAGCAGTACTTC
CASSTPDYEQYF
>-|TRBD2|TRBJ2-3|TRBV7-6
TGTGCCAGCAGCCATGAGGGGAGGGTAAGGACAGATACGCAGTATTTT
CASSHEGRVRTDTQYF
>-|-|TRBJ2-1|TRBV7-3
TGTGCCAGCAGCCCCCCGGGGTACAATGAGCAGTTCTTC
CASSPPGYNEQFF
>-|-|TRBJ1-4|TRBV4-1
TGCGCCAGCAGCCATCCTCCCCCCGGGACTATAAATGAAAAACTGTTTTTT
CASSHPPPGTINEKLFF
>-|TRBD2|TRBJ2-1|TRBV30
TGTGCCTGGAGTCGGGGCATTGGACTAGCGGTATACAATGAGCAGTTCTTC
CAWSRGIGLAVYNEQFF